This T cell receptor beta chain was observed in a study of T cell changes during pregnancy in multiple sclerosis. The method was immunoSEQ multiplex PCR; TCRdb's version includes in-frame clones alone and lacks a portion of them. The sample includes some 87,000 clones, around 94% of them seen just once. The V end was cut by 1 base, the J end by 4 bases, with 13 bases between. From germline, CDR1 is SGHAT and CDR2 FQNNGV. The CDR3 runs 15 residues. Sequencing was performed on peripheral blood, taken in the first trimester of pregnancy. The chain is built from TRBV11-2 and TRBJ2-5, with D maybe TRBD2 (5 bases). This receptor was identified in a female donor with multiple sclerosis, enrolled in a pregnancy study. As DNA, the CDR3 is TGTGCCAGCAGCTTAGTTGGCAAAGGGAGAGAGACCCAGTACTTC. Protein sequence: CASSLVGKGRETQYF.